This T cell receptor (beta chain) was identified in a study of immune cell composition in non-small cell lung cancer. Study-wide points: Top 10 clone scores and clonality were higher in squamous than adenocarcinoma. Shared sequences between tumour-reactive and dominant in vivo clones were not proven.

A note on this clone: What it binds is unknown.

The CDR3 is 15 amino acids. Germline loops: CDR1 MGHRA, CDR2 YSYEKL. V lost 3 bases and J lost 3; bases outside the gene matches: 3. The method was immunoSEQ multiplex PCR; TCRdb's version includes in-frame clones alone and lacks a portion of them. The sample includes around 2,700 clones, 76% of them seen just once. The sample consisted of lung tumor tissue. V usage is TRBV4-1 and J usage is TRBJ1-4, with TRBD1 matching 8 bases. The TCR was taken from a human donor with non-small cell lung cancer. The CDR3 sequence: CASSQQGAANEKLFF. For the CDR3, the DNA is TGCGCCAGCAGCCAGCAGGGGGCTGCTAATGAAAAACTGTTTTTT.